This TCR beta chain was sequenced during a study of STAT5B mutations in CD4+ large granular lymphocyte leukemia. Study-wide results and caveats: No patients shared main leukemic clonotypes, though roughly 27% appeared at low frequency elsewhere. 8/27 top patient clones versus 2/35 control clones were TRBV06-family. Patient CD4-sorted repertoires stayed more clonal than healthy ones after leukemic-clone removal.

This clone was seen only a few times. Antigen unknown. Germline V gene data show CDR1 as LGHNA and CDR2 as YSLEER. This CDR3 is built from 13 residues. V lost 4 bases, J lost 7 bases, and 5 bases stayed unmatched. This was a survey-level run. The table came from immunoSEQ multiplex PCR; TCRdb's copy has only in-frame clones and leaves some out. The data hold roughly 32,000 clones, with around 76% observed a single time. The V gene is TRBV4-3, the J gene TRBJ1-2; 8 bases are a match to TRBD1. The origin of this receptor is a human donor in good health. The material sequenced was CD4+ T cells from blood buffy coats. The CDR3 region is CASSPRTGIGYTF. In nucleotides, the CDR3 is TGCGCCAGCAGCCCCCGGACAGGGATTGGCTACACCTTC.